This TCR beta chain appears in the sequencing data of a study of Tregs in tolerant kidney transplant recipients. CDR1 SGHVS and CDR2 FNYEAQ come from the germline V gene. The CDR3 runs 11 residues. The repertoire was sequenced with immunoSEQ multiplex PCR; TCRdb's copy has only in-frame clones and lacks some. Of tens of thousands of clones listed, approximately 98% are singletons. Findings of the study overall: In tolerant patients, donor-specific Tregs outgrew total Tregs, suggesting antigen-driven expansion.

Unstimulated regulatory T cells (CD4+CD25+CD127-), CD4+CD25- non-regulatory cells, CD4 and CD8 cells were FACS-sorted from thawed PBMCs. Thawed PBMCs were rested overnight at 37°C with 200 IU/ml IL-2 before regulatory T cell sorting. As for this clone: Its antigen remains unidentified. Compared with germline, one end of the junction differs, possibly owing to a read error.

The rearrangement joins TRBV7-6 to TRBJ2-7, with 8 bases lining up with TRBD2. The starting material was Tregs from blood, obtained before the transplant. The TCR sequence derives from a human donor who received a combined kidney and bone marrow transplant. The CDR3 nucleotides are TGTGCCAGCAGCCCTGGACTAGCCTTACACTTC. Translation: CASSPGLALHF.